The 8 T cell receptor beta chains given below trace back to one sample, sequenced in a study of control samples from healthy donors and cancer patients. TCRdb's table, derived via immunoSEQ multiplex PCR, lists solely in-frame clones and lacks some. The sample gives roughly 130,000 clones, roughly 92% of which show up once; approximately 10% is in the top ten. Sequencing was done on a sample of blood. These receptors originate from a man aged 25 to 45 in good health.

The rearrangement links TRBV27 to TRBJ2-2; D may be TRBD2 (5 bases). Germline-derived CDR1 and CDR2 are MNHEY and SMNVEV (reference sequence). The CDR3 extends over 15 amino acids. V dropped 6 bases and J dropped 6 bases, with 17 bases sitting between them. The CDR3 is CASRPLSPEAGELFF. The CDR3 DNA is TGTGCCAGCAGGCCCTTGTCCCCGGAGGCCGGGGAGCTGTTTTTT.

The rearrangement joins TRBV30 to TRBJ2-5; 9 nucleotides align to TRBD1. This CDR3 is 15 amino acids long. With V trimmed by 3 bases and J by 4 bases, 9 bases remained unmatched. Germline V gene sequence: CDR1 GTSNPN, CDR2 SVGIG (reference sequence). DNA of the CDR3: TGTGCCTGGAGGGACAGGGGAGGGGGTCGAGAGACCCAGTACTTC. This encodes CAWRDRGGGRETQYF.

The chain recombines TRBV29-1 with TRBJ2-3, with D unresolved. The CDR3 contains 11 residues. CDR1 is SQVTM and CDR2 is ANQGSEA in the germline V gene. Trimming took off 4 bases at V and 4 bases at J, with 6 bases between the two ends. CDR3 DNA sequence: TGCAGCGTTGCTCAGGCAGATACGCAGTATTTT. This gives the protein CSVAQADTQYF.

V is TRBV28 and J is TRBJ1-2; possibly TRBD1 for D (5 bases). The ends were cut back, 3 bases at V and 5 bases at J, with 7 bases in the middle. Germline assignment: CDR1 MDHEN and CDR2 SYDVKM. The CDR3 has 12 residues. The CDR3 reads CASSLRGYGYTF. CDR3 DNA sequence: TGTGCCAGCAGTTTGAGGGGTTATGGCTACACCTTC.

The rearrangement joins TRBV9 to TRBJ2-5; 9 bases line up with TRBD2. J gave up 4 bases and V 5 bases, and 6 bases lay outside the gene matches. The germline V gene has CDR1 SGDLS and CDR2 YYNGEE. This CDR3 spans 14 amino acids. The CDR3: CASSVSGRGETQYF. The CDR3 nucleotides read TGTGCCAGCAGTGTTAGCGGGAGAGGAGAGACCCAGTACTTC.

This clone is a singleton in its sample. CDR3 region: CASSEWALAGYTYEQYF. The CDR3 DNA follows: TGCGCCAGCAGTGAGTGGGCGCTAGCGGGATATACCTACGAGCAGTACTTC. The chain joins TRBV10-1 to TRBJ2-7, with 9 bases identical to TRBD2. The CDR3 has 17 residues. The V and J ends lost 1 base and 2 bases, in that order; junction bases with no gene match: 9. The germline V gene encodes CDR1 WNHNN and CDR2 SYGVQD (reference sequence).

The chain joins TRBV4-2 to TRBJ2-7; the D gene is possibly TRBD1 (6 bases). There are 17 residues in the CDR3. Germline CDR1 and CDR2: LGHNA and YNFKEQ. Trimming shortened V by 4 bases and J by 4 bases, and 23 bases separated the two germline ends. The CDR3 coding sequence is TGTGCCAGCAGCCGACGAGCTAACAGGGATCAAATTTACGAGCAGTACTTC. Protein: CASSRRANRDQIYEQYF.

In nucleotides, the CDR3 is TGCGCCAGCAGTGCCCTTAGTAGCAATCAGCCCCAGCATTTT. Its protein is CASSALSSNQPQHF. V gene TRBV4-1 combines with J gene TRBJ1-5; D uncertain. The CDR3 runs 14 residues. V shed 6 bases and J shed 0 bases, with 9 bases lying between them. Looked up from germline, CDR1 is MGHRA and CDR2 is YSYEKL.